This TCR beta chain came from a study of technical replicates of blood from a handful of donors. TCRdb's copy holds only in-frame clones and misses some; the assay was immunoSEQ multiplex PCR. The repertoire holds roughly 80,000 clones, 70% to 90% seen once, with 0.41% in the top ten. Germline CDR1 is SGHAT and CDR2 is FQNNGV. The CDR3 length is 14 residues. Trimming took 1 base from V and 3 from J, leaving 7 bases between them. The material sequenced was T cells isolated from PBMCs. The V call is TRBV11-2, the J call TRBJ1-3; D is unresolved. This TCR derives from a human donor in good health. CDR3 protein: CASSLAGYGNTIYF. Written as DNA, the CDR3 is TGTGCCAGCAGCTTAGCGGGGTATGGAAACACCATATATTTT.